This TCR beta chain was sequenced for a study of vaccination effects on CD4 cells after COVID-19. Turning to the study itself: At 16 days and at one week before vaccination, samples were given by two convalescent patients.

Study-level results: Vaccine- and infection-induced clones showed marked clonal contraction late following vaccination. Convalescent patients were few in the study, and early post-infection timepoints were absent.

Method: immunoSEQ multiplex PCR; TCRdb's copy keeps in-frame clones and lacks some. The table lists 60,000 to 75,000 clones, 65% to 85% of them singletons. Viral peptide pool expansion of antigen-specific CD4+ T cells preceded sequencing in the ViraFEST assay. Following a roughly eleven-day culture, CD4+ T cells were purified. Documented for the person is a PCR-confirmed SARS-CoV-2 infection occurring between March and December 2020. It was with about 10 IU/ml IL-2 and 8 to 10 ug/ml peptides that a few million PBMC per well were cultured. A remark on this clone: The antigen is not known.

The germline V gene encodes CDR1 SGDLS and CDR2 YYNGEE. V lost 1 base to trimming and J lost 6 bases; unmatched junction nucleotides: 3. The CDR3 is made up of 15 amino acids. The sequences come from CD4+ T cells from PBMCs cultured with HIV peptides, collected before COVID-19 vaccination. Subset described: HIV-1 Nef peptide pool negative control/reference culture. The source of this sequence is a human donor who had a prior SARS-CoV-2 infection. V and J are TRBV9 and TRBJ2-1; TRBD1 agrees at 11 bases. The CDR3 sequence is CASSVRGQGGNEQFF. CDR3 in DNA: TGTGCCAGCAGCGTAAGGGGACAGGGGGGCAATGAGCAGTTCTTC.